This TCR beta chain appears in the sequencing data of a study of tissue T cells after allogeneic stem cell transplantation. Between the trimmed V and J ends, which lost 6 bases and 2 bases, there was a span of 5 bases. The CDR3 length is 13 residues. A single count supports this clone. Its antigen remains unidentified. Study outcomes and limitations: Anatomically similar tissues had similar TCR repertoires within each patient.

The method was immunoSEQ multiplex PCR; TCRdb's version includes in-frame clones alone and lacks a portion of them. This sample carries 600 or so clones, 87% of them seen once, and the ten largest clones take more than 9%. The chain has TRBV12-3 or TRBV12-4 and TRBJ1-6; D is undetermined. This specimen consisted of duodenal tissue, obtained at autopsy. The clonotype originates from a male patient aged 35 to 70 with steroid-refractory graft-versus-host disease after an allogeneic stem cell transplant. The T cells may come from the graft donor. CDR3 sequence: CASSPTYNSPLHF. The CDR3 coding sequence is TGTGCCAGCAGCCCCACCTATAATTCACCCCTCCACTTT.